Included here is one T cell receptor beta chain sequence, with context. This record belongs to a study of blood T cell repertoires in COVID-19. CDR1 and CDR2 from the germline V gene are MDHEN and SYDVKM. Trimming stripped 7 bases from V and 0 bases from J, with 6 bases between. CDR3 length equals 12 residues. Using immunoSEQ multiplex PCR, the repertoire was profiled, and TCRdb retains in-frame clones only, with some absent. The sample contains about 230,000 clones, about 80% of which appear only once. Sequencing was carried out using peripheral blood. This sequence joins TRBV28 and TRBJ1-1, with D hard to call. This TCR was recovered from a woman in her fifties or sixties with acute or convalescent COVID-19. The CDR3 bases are TGTGCCAGCACCCTACTGAACACTGAAGCTTTCTTT. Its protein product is CASTLLNTEAFF.